Listed here are 21 T cell receptor beta chains from one sample, sequenced in a study of neoadjuvant anti-PD-1 for oral cavity cancer. Produced via immunoSEQ multiplex PCR; TCRdb's table is partial and in-frame only. The sample gives fewer than 90,000 clones, about 85% of which show up once; about 3.7% is in the top ten. The sample's time point: after neoadjuvant nivolumab, at surgical resection. The starting material was PBMCs, obtained after nivolumab (anti-PD-1) treatment. These receptors all come from a person aged 35 to 85 with oral cavity squamous cell carcinoma.

Concerning this clone: Mismatch with germline at one junction end may stem from a read error. The gene calls are TRBV7-7 and TRBJ2-5; D possibly corresponds to TRBD1 (6 bases). Per germline, CDR1 SSHAT and CDR2 FNYEAQ (reference sequence). CDR3 length: 13 residues. CDR3 sequence: CASSSGARETQYF. The CDR3 DNA reads as TGTGCTAGCAGCTCAGGGGCGAGGGAGACCCAGTACTTC.

CDR3 sequence reads: CSVEGSGSGNWYNEQFF. The DNA for the CDR3 is TGCAGCGTTGAGGGTAGCGGGAGCGGCAATTGGTACAATGAGCAGTTCTTC. This chain joins TRBV29-1 and TRBJ2-1; 9 bases are shared with TRBD2. Germline CDR1 SQVTM, CDR2 ANQGSEA. This CDR3 is built from 17 residues. J lost 4 bases, V lost 3 bases, and 13 bases had no gene match.

The rearrangement joins TRBV25-1 to TRBJ2-5, with a possible D match to TRBD2 (6 bases). V gave up 5 bases and J gave up 4 bases, with 17 bases separating them. The CDR3 extends over 15 amino acids. Germline loops: CDR1 MGHDK, CDR2 SYGVNS. The CDR3 is CASSTSGTVRETQYF. DNA of the CDR3: TGTGCCAGCAGTACGTCCGGGACTGTAAGAGAGACCCAGTACTTC.

The rearrangement links TRBV6-6 to TRBJ2-2; perhaps TRBD1 as D (6 bases). CDR1 and CDR2 from the germline V gene are MNHNY and SVGAGI (reference sequence). Trimming shortened V by 5 bases and J by 6 bases, and 10 bases separated the two germline ends. The CDR3 has 13 amino acids. CDR3 sequence (DNA): TGTGCCAGCAGTACAGGGAGCCCCGGGGAGCTGTTTTTT. Translated: CASSTGSPGELFF.

This chain joins TRBV25-1 and TRBJ1-5; 7 bases agree with TRBD1. Trimming at V came to 4 bases and at J to 7 bases, leaving 4 bases not matched to a gene. CDR1 is MGHDK and CDR2 is SYGVNS in the germline V gene. CDR3 length equals 13 residues. The CDR3 sequence is CASSGQGDQPQHF. The CDR3 coding sequence is TGTGCCAGCAGTGGACAGGGAGACCAGCCCCAGCATTTT.

The rearrangement joins TRBV6-1 to TRBJ1-3; 7 positions agree with TRBD1. The CDR3 is 14 residues long. The J segment lost 3 bases and the V segment lost 5 bases, leaving 4 bases of the junction unmatched. Germline CDR1 is MNHNS and CDR2 is SASEGT. The CDR3 protein is CASSLRQGGNTIYF. The DNA for the CDR3 is TGTGCCAGCAGTCTTCGACAGGGTGGAAACACCATATATTTT.

V is TRBV25-1 and J is TRBJ2-1; TRBD2 aligns across 12 bases. V lost 1 base and J lost 8; bases outside the gene matches: 9. CDR3 length: 17 residues. Germline V gene data show CDR1 as MGHDK and CDR2 as SYGVNS. This chain's CDR3 is CASSESRLAGEGDEQFF. CDR3 sequence (DNA): TGTGCCAGCAGTGAATCCAGACTAGCGGGAGAGGGGGATGAGCAGTTCTTC. Variable domain in full (rest from reference TRBV25-1 and TRBJ2-1): EADIYQTPRYLVIGTGKKITLECSQTMGHDKMYWYQQDPGMELHLIHYSYGVNSTEKGDLSSESTVSRIRTEHFPLTLESARPSHTSQYLCASSESRLAGEGDEQFFGPGTRLTVL.

The chain links TRBV30 to TRBJ2-2; 7 bases agree with TRBD2. The CDR3 extends over 16 amino acids. V lost 2 bases to trimming and J lost 1 base; unmatched junction nucleotides: 7. Germline assignment: CDR1 GTSNPN and CDR2 SVGIG (reference sequence). The CDR3 DNA reads as TGTGCCTGGAGTTTCGGCGGCGGGGGGAACACCGGGGAGCTGTTTTTT. Translation gives CAWSFGGGGNTGELFF. Full variable domain (outside the CDR3, taken from reference TRBV30 and TRBJ2-2): SQTIHQWPATLVQPVGSPLSLECTVEGTSNPNLYWYRQAAGRGLQLLFYSVGIGQISSEVPQNLSASRPQDRQFILSSKKLLLSDSGFYLCAWSFGGGGNTGELFFGEGSRLTVL.

The count of this clone is one. The rearrangement uses TRBV6-1 and TRBJ1-3, with D perhaps TRBD1 (6 bases). Germline CDR1 reads MNHNS; CDR2 reads SASEGT. The germline V and J ends were trimmed by 6 bases and 4 bases, with 13 bases remaining between them. This CDR3 region has 14 residues. CDR3 amino acids: CASRGTQGGNTIYF. The CDR3, as DNA: TGTGCCAGCAGAGGGACCCAGGGGGGAAACACCATATATTTT.

The chain uses TRBV10-3 and TRBJ2-7, with no clear D. Germline V gene sequence: CDR1 ENHRY, CDR2 SYGVKD. The germline V and J ends were trimmed by 5 bases and 3 bases, with 5 bases remaining between them. The CDR3 extends over 11 amino acids. CDR3 nucleotides: TGTGCCATCAGTCAGGACTACGAGCAGTACTTC. As protein: CAISQDYEQYF.

CDR3 protein: CAIGTGTGDNEQYF. Written as DNA, the CDR3 is TGTGCCATAGGAACCGGGACAGGGGATAACGAGCAGTACTTC. The chain is built from TRBV10-3 and TRBJ2-7; 10 positions agree with TRBD1. Trimming at V came to 9 bases and at J to 5 bases, leaving 10 bases not matched to a gene. The V gene's germline CDR1 is ENHRY and CDR2 SYGVKD. The CDR3 covers 14 residues.

The chain recombines TRBV4-1 with TRBJ2-2; TRBD2 aligns across 7 bases. Germline CDR1 MGHRA, CDR2 YSYEKL. The V and J ends lost 0 bases and 4 bases, in that order; junction bases with no gene match: 5. The CDR3 sequence is 16 residues long. The CDR3, as DNA: TGCGCCAGCAGCCAAGATCGAGCGGGAACCACCGGGGAGCTGTTTTTT. It yields the protein CASSQDRAGTTGELFF.

The chain links TRBV10-2 to TRBJ2-3; D is unresolved. The germline gives CDR1 WSHSY, CDR2 SAAADI. V lost 0 bases and J 4 bases, leaving 8 bases between the germline ends. The CDR3 runs 14 residues. CDR3 protein: CASSESKGADTQYF. CDR3 bases: TGCGCCAGCAGTGAGTCAAAGGGTGCAGATACGCAGTATTTT.

The CDR3 sequence: CASSSPGPGGYGYTF. The CDR3 DNA reads TGTGCCAGCAGCTCCCCGGGCCCAGGGGGCTATGGCTACACCTTC. The chain couples TRBV7-9 to TRBJ1-2; 7 bases map to TRBD1. There are 15 residues in the CDR3. Germline V gives CDR1 SEHNR, CDR2 FQNEAQ (reference sequence). The junction had 9 bases not matched to a gene; V was cut back by 4 bases and J by 4 bases.

The chain links TRBV11-2 to TRBJ1-2; D is possibly TRBD1 (5 bases). CDR3 length: 15 amino acids. The V gene lost 2 bases and the J gene lost 8 bases, with 18 bases spanning the gap. Germline CDR1 is SGHAT and CDR2 is FQNNGV. The CDR3 spells CASSLSNFGGEGYTF. CDR3 DNA: TGTGCCAGCAGCTTATCTAACTTCGGGGGTGAGGGCTACACCTTC.

The chain has TRBV19 and TRBJ1-1; TRBD1 is a possible D gene (5 bases). V was trimmed by 5 bases and J by 1 base, leaving 8 bases between them. The CDR3 has 13 residues. CDR1 is LNHDA and CDR2 is SQIVND in the germline V gene (reference sequence). For the CDR3, the DNA is TGTGCCAGTAGTGACACAGGGAACACTGAAGCTTTCTTT. Amino acid sequence: CASSDTGNTEAFF.

The CDR3 DNA sequence: TGTGCCAGAAGCTTGGGTCTAGCCAAAAACATTCAGTACTTC. It codes for CARSLGLAKNIQYF. The gene calls are TRBV5-3 and TRBJ2-4; D ambiguous. TRBV5-3 is known as an ORF, though its function is uncertain. V lost 0 bases to trimming and J lost 0 bases, with 4 bases between them. The CDR3 spans 14 residues.

Worth noting for this clone: The same CDR3 also results from other DNA sequences found in this sample. The chain couples TRBV5-1 to TRBJ1-1, with 9 bases fitting TRBD1. V shed 3 bases, J shed 4 bases, and the junction held 1 base outside the gene matches. The germline V gene has CDR1 SGHRS and CDR2 YFSETQ. The CDR3 consists of 13 residues. The CDR3 DNA sequence: TGCGCCAGCAGCTCGACAGGGGGCACTGAAGCTTTCTTT. Translation gives CASSSTGGTEAFF.

As to this clone: This may be a read error: a much more frequent sequence differs by one nucleotide. V usage is TRBV7-9 and J usage is TRBJ2-3; D unresolved. With 2 bases removed from V and 4 bases from J, the gap between germline ends came to 4 bases. The germline CDR1 and CDR2 sequences are SEHNR and FQNEAQ (reference sequence). The CDR3 consists of 12 residues. CDR3 protein: CASSLPPDTQYF. CDR3 nucleotides: TGTGCCAGCAGCTTACCCCCAGATACGCAGTATTTT.

V is TRBV18 and J is TRBJ2-1; tentative D call: TRBD1 (5 bases). The germline CDR1 and CDR2 sequences are KGHSH and LQKENI. V was shortened by 3 bases and J by 5 bases, with 11 bases between the two germline ends. The CDR3 is made up of 14 amino acids. This chain's CDR3 is CASSPVGDNNEQFF. DNA for the CDR3: TGTGCCAGCTCACCGGTAGGGGATAACAATGAGCAGTTCTTC.

The chain joins TRBV11-2 to TRBJ2-7; 11 bases agree with TRBD2. This CDR3 is built from 15 residues. Trimming removed 5 bases from V and 0 bases from J; junction bases left unmatched: 3. Germline V gene lookup returns CDR1 SGHAT and CDR2 FQNNGV. The CDR3 spells CASSLAGGPSYEQYF. The CDR3 DNA follows: TGTGCCAGCAGCCTAGCGGGAGGTCCCTCCTACGAGCAGTACTTC.